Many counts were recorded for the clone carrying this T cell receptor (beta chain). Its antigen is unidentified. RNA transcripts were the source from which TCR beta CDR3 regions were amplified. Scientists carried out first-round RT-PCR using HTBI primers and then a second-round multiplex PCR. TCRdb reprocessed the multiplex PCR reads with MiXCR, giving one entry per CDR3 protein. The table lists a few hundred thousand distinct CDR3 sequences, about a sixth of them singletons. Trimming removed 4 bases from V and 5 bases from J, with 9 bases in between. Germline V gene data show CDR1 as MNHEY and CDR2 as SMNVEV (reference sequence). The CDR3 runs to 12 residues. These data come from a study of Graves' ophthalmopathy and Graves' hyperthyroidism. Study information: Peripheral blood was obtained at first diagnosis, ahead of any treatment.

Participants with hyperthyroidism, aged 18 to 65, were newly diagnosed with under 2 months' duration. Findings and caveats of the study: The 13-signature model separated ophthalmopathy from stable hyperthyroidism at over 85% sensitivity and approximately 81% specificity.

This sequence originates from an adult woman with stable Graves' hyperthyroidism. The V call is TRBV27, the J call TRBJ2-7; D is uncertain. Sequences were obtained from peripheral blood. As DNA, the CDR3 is TGTGCCAGCAGTTCCTCTTTCAACGAGCAGTACTTC. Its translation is CASSSSFNEQYF.